Shown below are 18 T cell receptor beta chains from a single sample sequenced in a study of blood T cell repertoires in COVID-19. Method: immunoSEQ multiplex PCR; TCRdb's copy keeps in-frame clones and lacks some. The table lists around 150,000 clones, 70% to 90% of them singletons. Sequencing was carried out using peripheral blood. The receptors were sampled from a man in his 70s with acute or convalescent COVID-19.

This clone was recorded only once. The V gene is TRBV4-1, the J gene TRBJ2-1, with a weak D call TRBD1 (6 bases). The CDR3 loop spans 16 amino acids. The ends were cut back, 0 bases at V and 7 bases at J, with 16 bases in the middle. Germline CDR1 reads MGHRA; CDR2 reads YSYEKL. The CDR3 loop reads CASSQESQQGWNEQFF. The CDR3, as DNA: TGCGCCAGCAGCCAAGAATCCCAGCAGGGGTGGAATGAGCAGTTCTTC.

The chain employs TRBV7-3 and TRBJ2-1; the D gene is possibly TRBD1 (6 bases). V shed 5 bases and J shed 6 bases, with 20 bases lying between them. The germline V gene encodes CDR1 SGHTA and CDR2 FQGTGA. This CDR3 contains 16 residues. The CDR3 DNA sequence: TGTGCCAGCAGCGAAAGGATCCAGGGGAGCCGCAATGAGCAGTTCTTC. It codes for CASSERIQGSRNEQFF.

This sequence joins TRBV5-4 and TRBJ1-1; TRBD1 matches 10 bases. This CDR3 is built from 17 residues. V gave up 1 base and J gave up 0 bases; unmatched junction bases: 6. Germline CDR1 reads SGHNT; CDR2 reads YYREEE (reference sequence). In DNA form, the CDR3 reads TGTGCCAGCAGCTTGCCCTCGACAGGGGGCTTGAACACTGAAGCTTTCTTT. Its protein product is CASSLPSTGGLNTEAFF.

The V gene is TRBV28, the J gene TRBJ2-3; D not certain. The V and J ends lost 6 bases and 3 bases respectively, with 10 bases between them. This CDR3 comprises 13 residues. The germline V gene has CDR1 MDHEN and CDR2 SYDVKM. The CDR3 DNA reads as TGTGCCAGCAGCAGATTACAAACAGATACGCAGTATTTT. Protein: CASSRLQTDTQYF.

The gene calls are TRBV14 and TRBJ2-7; D gene unclear. Germline V CDR1 and CDR2: SGHDN, FVKESK. V lost 1 base and J lost 2, with 9 bases in between. This CDR3 spans 14 amino acids. The DNA of the CDR3 is TGTGCCAGCAGCCAAGCCGGTCCGACCTACGAGCAGTACTTC. Its translation: CASSQAGPTYEQYF.

J is TRBJ2-7 and V is TRBV7-8; unclear D gene. V gave up 6 bases and J gave up 2 bases, with 11 bases separating them. This CDR3 is 13 amino acids long. Germline V gives CDR1 SGHVS, CDR2 FQNEAQ. Here the CDR3 DNA reads TGTGCCAGCAGAGCTTCTAGTACCTACGAGCAGTACTTC. It translates to CASRASSTYEQYF.

V and J are TRBV7-9 and TRBJ2-2, with 7 bases lining up with TRBD1. The CDR3 is made up of 15 amino acids. With 2 bases clipped from V and 4 bases from J, the junction kept 4 bases outside the gene matches. Germline V gene data show CDR1 as SEHNR and CDR2 as FQNEAQ (reference sequence). The CDR3 sequence is CASSLPDRFTGELFF. CDR3 DNA: TGTGCCAGCAGCTTACCGGACAGGTTCACCGGGGAGCTGTTTTTT.

The chain employs TRBV4-1 and TRBJ2-1; the match to TRBD2 covers 11 bases. V gave up 2 bases and J gave up 4 bases; unmatched junction bases: 4. The CDR3 has 16 residues. Germline V gene lookup returns CDR1 MGHRA and CDR2 YSYEKL. The CDR3 here is CASSQLLAGDYNEQFF. In nucleotides, the CDR3 is TGCGCCAGCAGCCAACTACTAGCGGGAGATTACAATGAGCAGTTCTTC.

This chain uses TRBV9 with TRBJ2-7; 9 nucleotides match TRBD1. Germline V gives CDR1 SGDLS, CDR2 YYNGEE. The ends lost 2 bases at V and 4 bases at J; junction bases unmatched: 4. The CDR3 covers 14 residues. Here the CDR3 reads CASSVRDRAYEQYF. CDR3 nucleotides: TGTGCCAGCAGCGTCCGGGACAGGGCGTACGAGCAGTACTTC.

The V gene is TRBV5-1, the J gene TRBJ2-7, with 7 bases identical to TRBD1. The CDR3 has 13 amino acids. CDR1 and CDR2 (germline): SGHRS, YFSETQ. J was trimmed by 7 bases and V by 2 bases; bases with no gene match: 6. The CDR3 region is CASSLQGMREQYF. CDR3 in DNA: TGCGCCAGCAGCTTACAGGGGATGAGGGAGCAGTACTTC.

The CDR3 coding sequence is TGCGCCAGCAGTATAGACTACGAGCAGTACTTC. Translating gives CASSIDYEQYF. This chain joins TRBV10-2 and TRBJ2-7, with D unclear. The CDR3 extends over 11 amino acids. CDR1 and CDR2 (germline): WSHSY, SAAADI. The V end lost 5 bases, the J end lost 3 bases, and 5 bases lay between the germline ends.

The chain recombines TRBV19 with TRBJ2-7; 9 nucleotides line up with TRBD1. CDR1 LNHDA and CDR2 SQIVND come from the germline V gene (reference sequence). V was pared by 5 bases and J by 9 bases, with 8 bases of the junction left unmatched. The CDR3 has 13 amino acids. Written as DNA, the CDR3 is TGTGCCAGTAGTCCGGACAGGGGTGAACGGCAGTACTTC. Protein sequence: CASSPDRGERQYF.

V gene TRBV12-3 or TRBV12-4 combines with J gene TRBJ1-1; D may be TRBD1 (5 bases). This CDR3 contains 13 residues. The V and J ends lost 6 bases and 7 bases respectively, with 15 bases between them. The CDR3 sequence: CASSLFLGHEAFF. CDR3 DNA: TGTGCCAGCAGCCTTTTTTTGGGGCATGAAGCTTTCTTT.

This clone is a singleton in its sample. V is TRBV4-3 and J is TRBJ1-4, with 7 bases aligning to TRBD1. Germline CDR1 is LGHNA and CDR2 is YSLEER. CDR3 length equals 16 residues. V lost 4 bases and J lost 0; bases outside the gene matches: 5. The CDR3 nucleotides are TGCGCCAGCAGCCTCGGGACAGTTGCAACTAATGAAAAACTGTTTTTT. It yields the protein CASSLGTVATNEKLFF.

The rearrangement links TRBV7-2 to TRBJ2-2, with 12 bases aligning to TRBD2. This CDR3 has 16 amino acids. Germline trimming cut 5 bases from V and 3 bases from J; bases unmatched to any gene: 4. The germline V gene encodes CDR1 SGHTA and CDR2 FQGNSA. The CDR3 nucleotides are TGTGCCAGCAGCATACTAGCGGGAGGTGACACCGGGGAGCTGTTTTTT. Protein sequence: CASSILAGGDTGELFF. The complete variable domain, with remaining parts taken from reference TRBV7-2 and TRBJ2-2, reads GAGVSQSPSNKVTEKGKDVELRCDPISGHTALYWYRQSLGQGLEFLIYFQGNSAPDKSGLPSDRFSAERTGGSVSTLTIQRTQQEDSAVYLCASSILAGGDTGELFFGEGSRLTVL.

J is TRBJ2-4 and V is TRBV2; 12 bases are shared with TRBD1. CDR1 is SNHLY, CDR2 FYNNEI, per germline. The junction had 12 bases not matched to a gene; V was cut back by 0 bases and J by 6 bases. The CDR3 sequence is 19 residues long. The CDR3 sequence is CASSEAPPGQGAGGNIQYF. The CDR3 DNA reads TGTGCCAGCAGTGAAGCCCCCCCGGGACAGGGGGCCGGAGGAAACATTCAGTACTTC.

There are a few counts of this clone. The chain uses TRBV6-5 and TRBJ1-5; maybe TRBD1 (5 bases). This CDR3 has 14 residues. V was pared by 5 bases and J by 6 bases, with 14 bases between. Germline CDR1 reads MNHEY; CDR2 reads SVGAGI. The CDR3 reads CASSPDGHTQPQHF. In DNA form, the CDR3 reads TGTGCCAGCAGTCCCGATGGACATACTCAGCCCCAGCATTTT.

The chain is built from TRBV15 and TRBJ2-5; weak D call: TRBD2 (6 bases). Germline V gene data show CDR1 as LNHNV and CDR2 as YYDKDF (reference sequence). V lost 0 bases and J lost 2, with 13 bases in between. This CDR3 spans 16 amino acids. The CDR3 region is CATSRDLLGRQETQYF. The CDR3 DNA is TGTGCCACCAGCAGAGATCTCTTAGGGAGGCAAGAGACCCAGTACTTC.